This T cell receptor beta chain was profiled in a study of tumor-infiltrating lymphocytes in primary liver carcinoma. Looking at the study overall: Men and women, 30 to 69 years of age, made up the patients. Tumor stage was T1-T3 N0M0, and tumor size was roughly 4 to 10 cm across. Findings of the study overall: Relative to tumor region pairs, the tumor-adjacent and tumor-blood pairs showed overlap that was lower.

The study co-extracted DNA and RNA from about 20-30 mg of unsorted bulk tissue. Synthesis of TCR beta cDNA was carried out from around 540 ng total RNA with a constant-region primer. Three nested multiplex PCR rounds, a slightly modified ARM-PCR, produced the libraries for TCR beta. Forward primers for TRBV1-TRBV30 and a C-beta reverse primer served the first two PCR rounds, at around 9 cycles each. One entry per CDR3 protein, called by TCRdb with MiXCR from the multiplex PCR reads. Seen here are more than 45,000 distinct CDR3 sequences, 70% to 75% observed once, and the top ten hold about 30%. The CDR3 is made up of 13 amino acids. As regards this clonotype: Its specificity is not known. A junction end diverges from the germline sequence, so it may reflect a read error.

This chain connects TRBV12-3 or TRBV12-4 to TRBJ2-1; 9 bases match TRBD1. This TCR derives from a man aged 40-50 years with primary liver carcinoma and hepatitis B virus infection. Input material: liver tumor tissue from sampling region 3. The subset is: tumor region T3, left-lateral pole. CDR3 sequence: CVSSTDRGNEWFF. CDR3 nucleotide sequence: TGTGTCAGCAGCACGGACAGGGGTAATGAGTGGTTCTTC.